This is a list of T cell receptor beta chains from one sample in a study of T cells in Graves' hyperthyroidism and ophthalmopathy. Each CDR3 protein gets one entry after TCRdb re-called the multiplex PCR reads with MiXCR. The sample yields 550,000 to 850,000 distinct CDR3 sequences, around 19% seen once. The sample taken for sequencing was blood. The origin of the receptors is a woman in her forties or fifties with Graves' hyperthyroidism that later progressed to Graves' ophthalmopathy. The CDR3 runs from the conserved cysteine through the conserved F or W. Each record gives: D gene, V gene, CDR3 protein. D genes are given only for firm matches.

d_gene: TRBD2; v_gene: TRBV6-1; CDR3aa: CASRTSGGVEQFF
d_gene: TRBD2; v_gene: TRBV5-1; CDR3aa: CASSFKRGLDTQYF
d_gene: NA; v_gene: TRBV30; CDR3aa: CAYANRVNQPQHF
d_gene: NA; v_gene: TRBV5-1; CDR3aa: CASSWEVGYGYTF
d_gene: NA; v_gene: TRBV29-1; CDR3aa: CSVAALTAVNTEAFF
d_gene: NA; v_gene: TRBV27; CDR3aa: CASSLTFHPGTYGYTF
d_gene: NA; v_gene: TRBV6-1; CDR3aa: CATQVGQETQYF
d_gene: NA; v_gene: TRBV12-3/TRBV12-4; CDR3aa: CASKTSKTSTDTQYF
d_gene: TRBD1; v_gene: TRBV30; CDR3aa: CAWSPWTGGYEQYF
d_gene: TRBD1; v_gene: TRBV6-1; CDR3aa: CASSAGGSVNTEAFF
d_gene: NA; v_gene: TRBV3-1; CDR3aa: CASSQEDLLAEAEAFF
d_gene: TRBD1; v_gene: TRBV6-2/TRBV6-3; CDR3aa: CASSDRGWQPQHF
d_gene: NA; v_gene: TRBV4-1; CDR3aa: CASSQSPSGANVLTF
d_gene: TRBD1; v_gene: TRBV5-1; CDR3aa: CASSKGTENSPLHF
d_gene: NA; v_gene: TRBV6-2/TRBV6-3; CDR3aa: CASSYEVITKATNEKLFF
d_gene: NA; v_gene: TRBV19; CDR3aa: CASSITDTQYF
d_gene: TRBD2; v_gene: TRBV3-1; CDR3aa: CASRGGLALTDTQYF
d_gene: NA; v_gene: TRBV2; CDR3aa: CASSEEGLSTEAFF
d_gene: NA; v_gene: TRBV12-3/TRBV12-4; CDR3aa: CASSFLDSGNTIYF
d_gene: NA; v_gene: TRBV7-3; CDR3aa: CASSKTGGQGGTQYF
d_gene: NA; v_gene: TRBV3-1; CDR3aa: CASSQEQAAYEQYF
d_gene: TRBD2; v_gene: TRBV29-1; CDR3aa: CSVDRLATYNEQFF
d_gene: TRBD2; v_gene: TRBV3-1; CDR3aa: CASGQERGIETQYF
d_gene: TRBD1; v_gene: TRBV5-1; CDR3aa: CASSLSTTGVADTQYF
d_gene: NA; v_gene: TRBV5-1; CDR3aa: CASSLEVTLGTEAFF
d_gene: TRBD1; v_gene: TRBV13; CDR3aa: CASSSTTGEDYNEQFF
d_gene: NA; v_gene: TRBV3-1; CDR3aa: CASRGRGGTGELFF
d_gene: TRBD1; v_gene: TRBV5-5; CDR3aa: CASSPPETGAPYGYTF
d_gene: NA; v_gene: TRBV28; CDR3aa: CATLSGVHGNQPQHF
d_gene: NA; v_gene: TRBV3-1; CDR3aa: CASSQSYSSSSGNTIYF
d_gene: NA; v_gene: TRBV7-9; CDR3aa: CASSPPQGANEQFF
d_gene: NA; v_gene: TRBV7-9; CDR3aa: CASSRLGAYGYTF
d_gene: TRBD1; v_gene: TRBV6-1; CDR3aa: CASRNDRGPNQPQHF
d_gene: NA; v_gene: TRBV11-2; CDR3aa: CASSLQGRANYGYTF
d_gene: TRBD2; v_gene: TRBV6-1; CDR3aa: CASSGGTSGNNEQFF
d_gene: NA; v_gene: TRBV6-1; CDR3aa: CASTHEGGNEQYF
d_gene: NA; v_gene: TRBV6-2/TRBV6-3; CDR3aa: CASSYSVGEIAEAFF
d_gene: NA; v_gene: TRBV20-1; CDR3aa: CSASYPPDTEAFF
d_gene: NA; v_gene: TRBV7-8; CDR3aa: CASCRGGGTEAFF